One and the same sample provided the 21 T cell receptor beta chains below, sequenced in a study of shared clonotypes between healthy human individuals. Here immunoSEQ multiplex PCR was the method, and the copy in TCRdb shows in-frame clones only, minus some. In the table there are about 1.1 million clones, about four fifths of which are singletons. The sequencing sample was made of memory CD4+ T cells from PBMCs. Subset indicated: CD45RA-negative fraction. The receptor source for this set is a man between 18 and 35 years old in good health. Some clones in this sample may be carry-over from other donors' samples.

This chain's CDR3 is CASTLEQGATYEQYF. Here the CDR3 DNA reads TGTGCCAGCACCCTGGAGCAGGGGGCGACCTACGAGCAGTACTTC. The chain recombines TRBV2 with TRBJ2-7, with 8 bases lining up with TRBD1. This CDR3 region has 15 residues. CDR1 and CDR2 (germline): SNHLY, FYNNEI. The V segment lost 7 bases and the J segment 2 bases; nucleotides outside the gene matches: 10.

The chain is built from TRBV5-4 and TRBJ1-3; 8 bases are a match to TRBD1. The CDR3 is made up of 13 amino acids. The germline V gene has CDR1 SGHNT and CDR2 YYREEE (reference sequence). The J segment lost 4 bases and the V segment lost 7 bases, leaving 4 bases of the junction unmatched. CDR3 nucleotides: TGTGCCAGCCACTGGGACAGGGGAAACACCATATATTTT. This codes for CASHWDRGNTIYF.

The chain couples TRBV6-1 to TRBJ1-4; perhaps TRBD1 as D (6 bases). Germline CDR1 and CDR2: MNHNS and SASEGT. The CDR3 loop spans 14 amino acids. V lost 2 bases to trimming and J lost 7 bases, with 11 bases between them. Written as DNA, the CDR3 is TGTGCCAGCAGTGAATGGGACAACATTGAAAAACTGTTTTTT. Residues: CASSEWDNIEKLFF.

As regards this clone: Other nucleotide sequences in the sample specify the same CDR3. The rearrangement joins TRBV5-1 to TRBJ1-2; D gene uncertain. The CDR3 runs to 12 residues. Between the trimmed V and J ends, which lost 0 bases and 5 bases, there was a span of 5 bases. In germline, CDR1 is SGHRS, CDR2 YFSETQ. For the CDR3, the DNA is TGCGCCAGCAGCTTGGGAGTTTATGGCTACACCTTC. It specifies CASSLGVYGYTF.

The V gene is TRBV11-1, the J gene TRBJ1-2, with D possibly TRBD1 on 5 matching bases. The CDR3 totals 11 residues. Germline lookup yields CDR1 SGHAT and CDR2 FQDESV (reference sequence). Trimming pared 11 bases from V and 4 bases from J, leaving 11 bases between. In DNA, the CDR3 is TGTGCCGGAATTCAGGGCTATGGCTACACCTTC. It is translated as CAGIQGYGYTF.

The chain is built from TRBV9 and TRBJ2-3; D is ambiguous. Trimming left V 4 bases short and J 6 bases short, with 6 bases between. Germline-derived CDR1 and CDR2 are SGDLS and YYNGEE. The CDR3 is 11 amino acids. CDR3 amino acids: CASSPVDTQYF. The CDR3 DNA sequence: TGTGCCAGCAGCCCTGTTGATACGCAGTATTTT.

A word on this clone: This specimen includes other DNA sequences encoding the same CDR3. The V call is TRBV28, the J call TRBJ1-5; no definite D call. CDR1 is MDHEN and CDR2 is SYDVKM in the germline V gene. There are 12 residues in the CDR3. V was shortened by 3 bases and J by 6 bases, with 6 bases between the two germline ends. This CDR3 is CASSLTGQPQHF. For the CDR3, the DNA is TGTGCCAGCAGTTTGACGGGTCAGCCCCAGCATTTT.

This chain connects TRBV6-1 to TRBJ2-6, with D perhaps TRBD1 (5 bases). Germline-derived CDR1 and CDR2 are MNHNS and SASEGT. The CDR3 is 16 residues long. The germline V and J ends were trimmed by 4 bases and 4 bases, with 14 bases remaining between them. The CDR3 loop is CASSGTFPPGANVLTF. In nucleotides, the CDR3 is TGTGCCAGCAGTGGGACATTTCCCCCCGGGGCCAACGTCCTGACTTTC.

This clone was detected only a few times. A much larger clone is a single base away; this may be a read error. This specimen includes other DNA sequences encoding the same CDR3. V is TRBV7-9 and J is TRBJ2-5; a possible D gene is TRBD2 (5 bases). Germline CDR1 SEHNR, CDR2 FQNEAQ (reference sequence). The CDR3 has 11 amino acids. With 4 bases removed from V and 5 bases from J, the gap between germline ends came to 5 bases. CDR3 nucleotide sequence: TGTGCCAGCAGCTCGGGGGAGACCCAGTACTTC. Its protein product is CASSSGETQYF.

The J gene is TRBJ1-1, the V gene TRBV25-1; TRBD1 might be the D (5 bases). V shed 5 bases and J shed 1 base, with 14 bases lying between them. The CDR3 consists of 15 residues. Germline V CDR1 and CDR2: MGHDK, SYGVNS. The CDR3 spells CASSYVGAGNTEAFF. The CDR3 DNA follows: TGTGCCAGCAGTTACGTCGGGGCAGGGAACACTGAAGCTTTCTTT.

This rearrangement joins TRBV7-9 to TRBJ1-1, with 7 bases that match TRBD1. Germline CDR1 reads SEHNR; CDR2 reads FQNEAQ (reference sequence). The trim removed 5 bases at V and 6 bases at J, leaving 12 bases unmatched. The CDR3 spans 15 residues. The CDR3 is CASSRQGSGVSEAFF. The CDR3 nucleotides are TGTGCCAGCAGCCGACAGGGAAGTGGTGTATCTGAAGCTTTCTTT. The complete variable domain, with remaining parts taken from reference TRBV7-9 and TRBJ1-1, reads DTGVSQNPRHKITKRGQNVTFRCDPISEHNRLYWYRQTLGQGPEFLTYFQNEAQLEKSRLLSDRFSAERPKGSFSTLEIQRTEQGDSAMYLCASSRQGSGVSEAFFGQGTRLTVV.

Only a few counts were recorded for this clone. Written as DNA, the CDR3 is TGCGCCAGCAGCTTGACCGGGGAGACCCAGTACTTC. The encoded protein is CASSLTGETQYF. The gene calls are TRBV5-1 and TRBJ2-5; D not resolved. CDR1 is SGHRS and CDR2 is YFSETQ in the germline V gene. Deletions cut 1 base from V and 5 bases from J, with 6 bases between. The CDR3 spans 12 residues.

The chain links TRBV29-1 to TRBJ2-3, with D perhaps matching TRBD1 (5 bases). V was trimmed by 8 bases and J by 3 bases, leaving 15 bases between them. The CDR3 consists of 13 residues. The germline V gene encodes CDR1 SQVTM and CDR2 ANQGSEA. The DNA of the CDR3 is TGCAGCCCCTACAAGACAGATACAGATACGCAGTATTTT. Amino acids: CSPYKTDTDTQYF.

This sequence joins TRBV29-1 and TRBJ1-5; 7 bases are shared with TRBD1. Looked up from germline, CDR1 is SQVTM and CDR2 is ANQGSEA. There are 13 residues in the CDR3. The ends lost 6 bases at V and 7 bases at J; junction bases unmatched: 9. CDR3 coding DNA: TGCAGCGTAAGACAGGGAGAAGGGCAGCCCCAGCATTTT. As protein: CSVRQGEGQPQHF.

The chain links TRBV7-2 to TRBJ2-1, with 8 bases matching TRBD2. CDR3 length: 16 amino acids. The germline gives CDR1 SGHTA, CDR2 FQGNSA. Trimming took 5 bases from V and 10 from J; bases not matched to a gene: 16. The CDR3 DNA follows: TGTGCCAGCAGCCCCCGGGGGCTAGCGGGTGCCGGGGAGCAGTTCTTC. It is translated as CASSPRGLAGAGEQFF. Combining the CDR3 with reference TRBV7-2 and TRBJ2-1 gives the whole variable domain GAGVSQSPSNKVTEKGKDVELRCDPISGHTALYWYRQSLGQGLEFLIYFQGNSAPDKSGLPSDRFSAERTGGSVSTLTIQRTQQEDSAVYLCASSPRGLAGAGEQFFGPGTRLTVL.

Details on this clone: This may stem from a read error, because a much larger clone lies one nucleotide away. The chain is built from TRBV30 and TRBJ2-7; 9 bases align to TRBD1. Germline CDR1 GTSNPN, CDR2 SVGIG (reference sequence). J was trimmed by 4 bases and V by 8 bases; bases with no gene match: 9. The CDR3 totals 13 residues. CDR3 sequence (DNA): TGTGCCCGGAACTCGGACAGGGGATACGAGCAGTACTTC. This sequence encodes CARNSDRGYEQYF. The entire variable domain, with the rest obtained from reference TRBV30 and TRBJ2-7, is as follows: SQTIHQWPATLVQPVGSPLSLECTVEGTSNPNLYWYRQAAGRGLQLLFYSVGIGQISSEVPQNLSASRPQDRQFILSSKKLLLSDSGFYLCARNSDRGYEQYFGPGTRLTVT.

V usage is TRBV2 and J usage is TRBJ2-1, with unresolved D. The CDR3 extends over 13 amino acids. Germline-derived CDR1 and CDR2 are SNHLY and FYNNEI. V lost 7 bases and J 3 bases, leaving 10 bases between the germline ends. CDR3 bases: TGTGCCAGCATACCTAGTTTCTACAATGAGCAGTTCTTC. Residues: CASIPSFYNEQFF.

This clone was found many times. The rearrangement links TRBV7-3 to TRBJ2-1, with D maybe TRBD2 (5 bases). V lost 4 bases and J lost 3, with 13 bases in between. Germline CDR1 is SGHTA and CDR2 is FQGTGA. This CDR3 contains 15 residues. CDR3: CASSSMVGDYNEQFF. The CDR3, as DNA: TGTGCCAGCAGCTCTATGGTCGGGGACTACAATGAGCAGTTCTTC.

The rearrangement joins TRBV9 to TRBJ2-3; D perhaps matches TRBD1 (5 bases). From germline, CDR1 is SGDLS and CDR2 YYNGEE. Trimming cost V 0 bases and J 2 bases, with 10 bases left between them. The CDR3 loop spans 15 amino acids. The CDR3 coding sequence is TGTGCCAGCAGCGTAGCAGGGTCGGTCACAGATACGCAGTATTTT. This gives the protein CASSVAGSVTDTQYF. The complete variable domain, with remaining parts taken from reference TRBV9 and TRBJ2-3, reads DSGVTQTPKHLITATGQRVTLRCSPRSGDLSVYWYQQSLDQGLQFLIQYYNGEERAKGNILERFSAQQFPDLHSELNLSSLELGDSALYFCASSVAGSVTDTQYFGPGTRLTVL.

This clone has only a few counts. The chain links TRBV7-8 to TRBJ1-2; maybe TRBD1 (6 bases). Trimming shortened V by 5 bases and J by 6 bases, and 19 bases separated the two germline ends. From germline, CDR1 is SGHVS and CDR2 FQNEAQ. The CDR3 length is 15 residues. The CDR3 region is CASSQSGAGADGYTF. The CDR3 bases are TGTGCCAGCAGCCAGTCGGGGGCTGGGGCGGATGGCTACACCTTC. Looking up the rest from reference TRBV7-8 and TRBJ1-2 gives the full variable domain: GAGVSQSPRYKVAKRGQDVALRCDPISGHVSLFWYQQALGQGPEFLTYFQNEAQLDKSGLPSDRFFAERPEGSVSTLKIQRTQQEDSAVYLCASSQSGAGADGYTFGSGTRLTVV.

In the case of this clone: The sample holds other DNA sequences that translate to the same CDR3. The chain is built from TRBV7-9 and TRBJ1-2; tentative D call: TRBD1 (5 bases). This CDR3 is 12 amino acids long. Looked up from germline, CDR1 is SEHNR and CDR2 is FQNEAQ (reference sequence). Trimming cost V 1 base and J 8 bases, with 8 bases left between them. CDR3 loop: CASSLVGDGYTF. The DNA for the CDR3 is TGTGCCAGCAGCTTAGTAGGGGACGGCTACACCTTC.